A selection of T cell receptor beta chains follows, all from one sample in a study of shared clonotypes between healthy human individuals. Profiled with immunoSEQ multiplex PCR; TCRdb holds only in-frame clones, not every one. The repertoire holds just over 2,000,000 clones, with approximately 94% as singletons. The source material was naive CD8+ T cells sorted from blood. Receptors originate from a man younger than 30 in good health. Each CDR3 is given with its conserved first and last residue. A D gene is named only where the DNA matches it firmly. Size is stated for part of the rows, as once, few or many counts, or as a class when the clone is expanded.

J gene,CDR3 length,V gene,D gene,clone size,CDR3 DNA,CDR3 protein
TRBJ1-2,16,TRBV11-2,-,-,TGTGCCAGCAGCTTAGGGGCCAGGAGTTCTAACTATGGCTACACCTTC,CASSLGARSSNYGYTF
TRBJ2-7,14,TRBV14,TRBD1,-,TGTGCCAGCAGCCAGGGCAGGGGGCGGTACGAGCAGTACTTC,CASSQGRGRYEQYF
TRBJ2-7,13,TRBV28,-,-,TGTGCCAGCAGTTTAGGGGTCGCCTACGAGCAGTACTTC,CASSLGVAYEQYF
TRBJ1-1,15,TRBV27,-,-,TGTGCCAGCAGTTTATCGGGGACCCTGGAGGCTGAAGCTTTCTTT,CASSLSGTLEAEAFF
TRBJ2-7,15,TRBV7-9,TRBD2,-,TGTGCCAGCAGCTTGCCGGCTAGCGGGAGTTACGAGCAGTACTTC,CASSLPASGSYEQYF
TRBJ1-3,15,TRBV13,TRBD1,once,TGTGCCAGCAGCTTAGCGGACAGGGTTGGAAACACCATATATTTT,CASSLADRVGNTIYF
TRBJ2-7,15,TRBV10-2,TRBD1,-,TGCGCCAGCAGAGACCGGGACAGGGGGCCCCACGAGCAGTACTTC,CASRDRDRGPHEQYF
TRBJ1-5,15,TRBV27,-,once,TGTGCCAGCAGTTTAGCCGGGTGGGTAAATCAGCCCCAGCATTTT,CASSLAGWVNQPQHF
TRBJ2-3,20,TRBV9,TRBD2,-,TGTGCCAGCAGCCCGGGGGGGCTAGCGGGAGGGGTATCTAGCACAGATACGCAGTATTTT,CASSPGGLAGGVSSTDTQYF
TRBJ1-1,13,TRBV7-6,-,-,TGTGCCAGCAGCTTAGAGGGCTGGACTGAAGCTTTCTTT,CASSLEGWTEAFF
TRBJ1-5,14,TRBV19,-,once,TGTGCCAGTAGTATAGATCGCGAGGATCAGCCCCAGCATTTT,CASSIDREDQPQHF
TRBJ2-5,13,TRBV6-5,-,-,TGTGCCAGCACCAACTATGGAGTGGAGACCCAGTACTTC,CASTNYGVETQYF
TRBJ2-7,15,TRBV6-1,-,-,TGTGCCAGCAGTGCCTTACAGGCAAACTCCTACGAGCAGTACTTC,CASSALQANSYEQYF
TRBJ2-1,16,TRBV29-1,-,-,TGCAGCGTTGATGGGGGGTGGCGGGATTACTACAATGAGCAGTTCTTC,CSVDGGWRDYYNEQFF
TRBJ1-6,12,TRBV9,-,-,TGTGCCAGCAGCGCCTTCAATTCACCCCTCCACTTT,CASSAFNSPLHF